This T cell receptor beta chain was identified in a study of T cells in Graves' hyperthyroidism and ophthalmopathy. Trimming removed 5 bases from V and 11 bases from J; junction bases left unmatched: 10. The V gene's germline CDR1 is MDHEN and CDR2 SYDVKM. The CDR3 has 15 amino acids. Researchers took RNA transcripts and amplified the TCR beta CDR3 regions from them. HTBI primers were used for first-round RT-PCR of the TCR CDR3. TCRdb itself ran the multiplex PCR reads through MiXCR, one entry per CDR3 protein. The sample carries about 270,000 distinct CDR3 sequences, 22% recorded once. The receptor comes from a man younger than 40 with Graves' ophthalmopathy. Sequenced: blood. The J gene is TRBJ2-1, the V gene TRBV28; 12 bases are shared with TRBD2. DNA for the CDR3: TGTGCCAGCAGTCCCGAACTAGCGGGAGGAGCTAAGCAGTTCTTC. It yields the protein CASSPELAGGAKQFF.